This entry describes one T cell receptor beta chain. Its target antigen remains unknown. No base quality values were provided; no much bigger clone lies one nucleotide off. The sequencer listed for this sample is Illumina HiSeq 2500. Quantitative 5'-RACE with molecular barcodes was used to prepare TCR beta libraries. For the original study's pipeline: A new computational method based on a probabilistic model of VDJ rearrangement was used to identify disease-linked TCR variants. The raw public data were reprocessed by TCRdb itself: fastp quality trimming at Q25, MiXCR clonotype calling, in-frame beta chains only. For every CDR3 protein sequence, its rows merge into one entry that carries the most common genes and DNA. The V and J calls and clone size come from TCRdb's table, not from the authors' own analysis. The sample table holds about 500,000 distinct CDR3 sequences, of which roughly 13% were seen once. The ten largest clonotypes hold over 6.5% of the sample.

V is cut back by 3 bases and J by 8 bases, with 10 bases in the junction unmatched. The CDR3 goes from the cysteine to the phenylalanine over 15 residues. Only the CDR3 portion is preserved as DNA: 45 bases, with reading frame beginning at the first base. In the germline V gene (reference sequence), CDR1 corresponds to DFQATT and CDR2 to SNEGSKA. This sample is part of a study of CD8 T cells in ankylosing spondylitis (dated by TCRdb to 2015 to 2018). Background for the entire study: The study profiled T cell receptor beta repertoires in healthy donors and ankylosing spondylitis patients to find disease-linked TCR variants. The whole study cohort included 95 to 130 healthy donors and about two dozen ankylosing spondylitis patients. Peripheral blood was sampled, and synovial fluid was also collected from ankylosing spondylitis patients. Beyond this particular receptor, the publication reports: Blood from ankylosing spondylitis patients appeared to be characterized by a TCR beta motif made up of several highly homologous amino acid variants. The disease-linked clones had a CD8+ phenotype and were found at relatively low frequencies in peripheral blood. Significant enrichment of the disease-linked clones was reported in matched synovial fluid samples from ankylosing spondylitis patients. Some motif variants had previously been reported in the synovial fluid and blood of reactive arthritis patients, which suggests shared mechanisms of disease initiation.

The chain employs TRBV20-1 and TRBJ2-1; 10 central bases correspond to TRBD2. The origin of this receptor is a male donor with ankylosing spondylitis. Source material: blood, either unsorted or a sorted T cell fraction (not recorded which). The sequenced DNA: TGCAGTGCTAGCCCAGCGGGAGGGGGGGGGTATGAGCAGTTCTTC. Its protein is CSASPAGGGGYEQFF.